The rows below give T cell receptor beta chains drawn from one sample of a study of T cells in Graves' hyperthyroidism and ophthalmopathy. TCRdb re-called the multiplex PCR reads through MiXCR, storing one row per CDR3 protein. There are hundreds of thousands of distinct CDR3 sequences in the sample; under 15% occur only once, and roughly 13% lies in the top ten. The material sequenced was blood. Receptor source: a man younger than 35 with Graves' ophthalmopathy. Each CDR3 is given without its conserved first and last residue.

j_gene,v_gene,len,CDR3aa
TRBJ1-1,TRBV12-3/TRBV12-4,11,AVTGQENTEAF
TRBJ2-2,TRBV18,16,ASSPRLAGGPDTGELF
TRBJ2-7,TRBV27,12,AGSLLAGVGEQY
TRBJ2-2,TRBV18,10,ASEESFGELF
TRBJ2-7,TRBV6-1,12,ASSEGSGAYEQY
TRBJ2-5,TRBV6-1,11,ASLGWGRETQY
TRBJ2-3,TRBV24-1,15,ATSDRTRGGGSDTQY
TRBJ2-1,TRBV20-1,13,SAPRGRGPYNEQF
TRBJ2-7,TRBV3-1,14,ASSPAVDWTGNEQY
TRBJ1-2,TRBV19,13,ASSIGGRGSGGYT
TRBJ1-2,TRBV11-2,12,ASSFPGTGYGYT
TRBJ1-2,TRBV29-1,11,SVWAGVNYGYT
TRBJ1-5,TRBV20-1,12,SARDRKGNQPQH
TRBJ1-1,TRBV6-1,10,ASSWDNSKAF
TRBJ2-3,TRBV7-2,12,ASSLIGNTDTQY
TRBJ2-1,TRBV5-6,13,ASTPGTGIYNEQF
TRBJ1-1,TRBV6-1,11,ASRVGQGIAAF
TRBJ1-5,TRBV6-1,11,ASRPSLGQPQH
TRBJ2-1,TRBV11-3,15,ASSLDVGTLVHNEQF
TRBJ2-1,TRBV11-3,13,ASSRLAGLGDEQF
TRBJ2-5,TRBV7-9,12,ASSEWTSEETQY
TRBJ2-2,TRBV10-3,14,AISESGQGSTGELF
TRBJ1-2,TRBV3-1,11,ASSPGLGYGYT
TRBJ2-1,TRBV5-1,11,AGSVSGGNEQF
TRBJ2-3,TRBV19,13,ASSIGRLRTDTQY
TRBJ1-2,TRBV3-1,14,ASSQALWQGDYGYT
TRBJ2-1,TRBV27,12,ASSLYPGLDRLL
TRBJ1-2,TRBV7-8,12,ASSLDAGGYGYT
TRBJ1-2,TRBV18,12,ASSPGNTNYGYT
TRBJ2-3,TRBV6-2/TRBV6-3,12,ASTDLGWGKAQY
TRBJ2-7,TRBV12-3/TRBV12-4,13,ASSSPGLANYEQY
TRBJ2-5,TRBV2,13,ASSGGRGLQETQY
TRBJ2-5,TRBV18,10,ASSTDGETQY
TRBJ2-7,TRBV3-1,11,ASSQSGVGEQY
TRBJ2-3,TRBV29-1,11,SVEQESTDTQY
TRBJ2-1,TRBV20-1,13,SARGVGGYVGEQF
TRBJ2-5,TRBV7-9,14,ASTVEGTGGGKTQY
TRBJ2-1,TRBV7-8,14,ASSTRQTAPYNEQF
TRBJ1-6,TRBV19,11,ATRDSYNSPLH
TRBJ2-1,TRBV7-9,10,ASGRSYNEQF
TRBJ2-7,TRBV30,12,AWRRDRSSYEQY
TRBJ1-1,TRBV5-1,11,ASSWDGGTEAF